Below are 27 T cell receptor beta chains sequenced from a single sample in a study of identical twins. TCRdb reanalysed the 5' RACE reads using MiXCR and keeps one entry per CDR3 protein. The table shows 500,000 to 550,000 distinct CDR3 sequences, with around 20% occurring only once. The same sample was also studied in work on T cells expressing NK-cell markers.

Sequences were obtained from CD4+ T cells sorted from blood. The receptors come from a woman aged 18-29 years in good health.

The chain recombines TRBV5-1 with TRBJ2-1, with D maybe TRBD2 (6 bases). The CDR3 contains 14 residues. Germline CDR1 and CDR2: SGHRS and YFSETQ. The V gene lost 7 bases and the J gene lost 9 bases, with 20 bases spanning the gap. CDR3 DNA sequence: TGCGCCAGCCGTAGCGGCGTCTGGCTGAGTGAGCAGTTCTTC. This translates into CASRSGVWLSEQFF.

The V gene is TRBV5-1, the J gene TRBJ2-7; 9 bases match TRBD2. With 4 bases clipped from V and 0 bases from J, the junction kept 5 bases outside the gene matches. CDR3 length: 15 amino acids. Per germline, CDR1 SGHRS and CDR2 YFSETQ. CDR3 region: CASSIGTSSSYEQYF. The CDR3 nucleotides read TGCGCCAGCAGCATAGGGACTAGCTCCTCCTACGAGCAGTACTTC.

This clonotype was seen just once. The V call is TRBV7-9, the J call TRBJ2-7; D gene unclear. Germline lookup yields CDR1 SEHNR and CDR2 FQNEAQ (reference sequence). V dropped 1 base and J dropped 7 bases, with 14 bases sitting between them. CDR3 length equals 14 residues. CDR3 sequence (DNA): TGTGCCAGCAGCTTAGTACCCCCGGCCGGGGAGCAGTACTTC. This translates into CASSLVPPAGEQYF.

This clonotype was seen a few times. The chain is built from TRBV10-2 and TRBJ2-2; 7 positions agree with TRBD1. The germline CDR1 and CDR2 sequences are WSHSY and SAAADI. CDR3 length: 14 residues. The V segment lost 6 bases and the J segment 9 bases; nucleotides outside the gene matches: 10. CDR3: CASRQGQGARELFF. CDR3 in DNA: TGCGCCAGCAGACAGGGGCAGGGAGCCAGGGAGCTGTTTTTT.

The chain carries TRBV27 and TRBJ1-2; the D gene is possibly TRBD1 (5 bases). Trimming cost V 2 bases and J 4 bases, with 14 bases left between them. The CDR3 sequence is 15 residues long. Germline loops: CDR1 MNHEY, CDR2 SMNVEV (reference sequence). Written as DNA, the CDR3 is TGTGCCAGCAGTTTACAGGGCAGGGAAAGCTATGGCTACACCTTC. This translates into CASSLQGRESYGYTF.

This clonotype was observed a handful of times. J is TRBJ2-1 and V is TRBV27; TRBD2 matches 9 bases. This CDR3 contains 16 residues. Germline values: CDR1 MNHEY, CDR2 SMNVEV (reference sequence). Trimming at V came to 6 bases and at J to 4 bases, leaving 10 bases not matched to a gene. The CDR3 here is CASRGQRGAKYNEQFF. CDR3 bases: TGTGCCAGCAGGGGACAGCGGGGGGCAAAGTACAATGAGCAGTTCTTC.

The chain recombines TRBV20-1 with TRBJ2-3, with D tentatively TRBD2 (5 bases). This CDR3 has 15 amino acids. The germline CDR1 and CDR2 sequences are DFQATT and SNEGSKA (reference sequence). Trimming removed 2 bases from V and 2 bases from J, with 14 bases in between. In nucleotides, the CDR3 is TGCAGTGCTAGACCTGACTACGGTTACACAGATACGCAGTATTTT. Translating gives CSARPDYGYTDTQYF.

The V and J genes are TRBV20-1 and TRBJ2-5; D is uncertain. Between the trimmed V and J ends, which lost 6 bases and 5 bases, there was a span of 10 bases. Germline values: CDR1 DFQATT, CDR2 SNEGSKA (reference sequence). The CDR3 spans 11 residues. Written as DNA, the CDR3 is TGCAGTGCCTATTTTGGGGAGACCCAGTACTTC. Protein product: CSAYFGETQYF.

The rearrangement uses TRBV19 and TRBJ1-1; D perhaps matches TRBD1 (5 bases). With 4 bases removed from V and 1 base from J, the gap between germline ends came to 16 bases. Germline V lookup: CDR1 LNHDA, CDR2 SQIVND (reference sequence). This CDR3 is built from 16 residues. In DNA form, the CDR3 reads TGTGCCAGTAGTAACCGGGACGGACGTCCGAACACTGAAGCTTTCTTT. As protein: CASSNRDGRPNTEAFF. The entire variable domain, with the rest obtained from reference TRBV19 and TRBJ1-1, is as follows: DGGITQSPKYLFRKEGQNVTLSCEQNLNHDAMYWYRQDPGQGLRLIYYSQIVNDFQKGDIAEGYSVSREKKESFPLTVTSAQKNPTAFYLCASSNRDGRPNTEAFFGQGTRLTVV.

This clonotype has ten or more counts. J is TRBJ1-5 and V is TRBV9; D gene ambiguous. Looked up from germline, CDR1 is SGDLS and CDR2 is YYNGEE. Trimming removed 2 bases from V and 7 bases from J, with 10 bases in between. CDR3 length: 13 residues. The CDR3 DNA reads TGTGCCAGCAGCGTCGAGCTGGGGCAGCCCCAGCATTTT. This sequence encodes CASSVELGQPQHF.

The chain recombines TRBV4-3 with TRBJ2-7, with D possibly TRBD2 on 5 matching bases. Trimming removed 0 bases from V and 4 bases from J, with 16 bases in between. There are 16 residues in the CDR3. Germline V gives CDR1 LGHNA, CDR2 YSLEER. Here the CDR3 reads CASSQDHGASYYEQYF. CDR3 nucleotide sequence: TGCGCCAGCAGCCAAGATCACGGAGCTAGCTATTACGAGCAGTACTTC.

The CDR3 protein is CASSYDREVTQYF. The CDR3, as DNA: TGTGCCAGCAGTTACGACAGGGAGGTGACCCAGTACTTC. This rearrangement joins TRBV12-3 or TRBV12-4 to TRBJ2-5; D possibly corresponds to TRBD1 (7 bases). Trimming removed 4 bases at V and 7 bases at J, with 13 bases between. CDR3 size: 13 residues.

Ten or more counts support this clonotype. The chain couples TRBV12-3 or TRBV12-4 to TRBJ2-3, with TRBD2 matching 7 bases. The junction had 4 bases not matched to a gene; V was cut back by 9 bases and J by 4 bases. There are 12 residues in the CDR3. DNA for the CDR3: TGTGCCAGTAAGCGGGAAGCAGATACGCAGTATTTT. Protein product: CASKREADTQYF.

The chain recombines TRBV29-1 with TRBJ2-3; a possible D gene is TRBD2 (5 bases). Germline V gives CDR1 SQVTM, CDR2 ANQGSEA. This CDR3 has 10 residues. The DNA for the CDR3 is TGCATCGGGGTAGCAGATACGCAGTATTTT. It yields the protein CIGVADTQYF.

The rearrangement links TRBV7-9 to TRBJ2-1, with D unresolved. The ends were cut back, 2 bases at V and 8 bases at J, with 10 bases in the middle. The germline CDR1 and CDR2 sequences are SEHNR and FQNEAQ (reference sequence). This CDR3 comprises 13 residues. Here the CDR3 DNA reads TGTGCCAGCAGCTTAATCAACCGGGATGAGCAGTTCTTC. This gives the protein CASSLINRDEQFF.

The chain links TRBV24-1 to TRBJ2-5; D is perhaps TRBD1 (6 bases). The CDR3 spans 16 residues. With 2 bases removed from V and 4 bases from J, the gap between germline ends came to 16 bases. CDR1 and CDR2 (germline): KGHDR, SFDVKD. CDR3 sequence reads: CATSDSTPDSVETQYF. CDR3 sequence (DNA): TGTGCCACCAGTGATTCCACCCCGGACAGCGTAGAGACCCAGTACTTC.

The chain joins TRBV15 to TRBJ2-4; D call uncertain. The germline V and J ends were trimmed by 1 base and 0 bases, with 10 bases remaining between them. CDR1 is LNHNV, CDR2 YYDKDF, per germline (reference sequence). The CDR3 consists of 16 residues. The CDR3 here is CATSRVPRLAKNIQYF. The CDR3 DNA reads TGTGCCACCAGCAGAGTTCCTCGACTAGCCAAAAACATTCAGTACTTC. Full variable domain (missing parts from reference TRBV15 and TRBJ2-4): DAMVIQNPRYQVTQFGKPVTLSCSQTLNHNVMYWYQQKSSQAPKLLFHYYDKDFNNEADTPDNFQSRRPNTSFCFLDIRSPGLGDTAMYLCATSRVPRLAKNIQYFGAGTRLSVL.

This clonotype was detected a few times. The rearrangement joins TRBV5-1 to TRBJ1-1; tentatively, D is TRBD1 (5 bases). Looked up from germline, CDR1 is SGHRS and CDR2 is YFSETQ. The CDR3 loop spans 12 amino acids. V lost 4 bases and J 8 bases, leaving 12 bases between the germline ends. CDR3 amino acids: CASSVTGVEAFF. The CDR3 DNA reads TGCGCCAGCAGCGTAACGGGGGTGGAAGCTTTCTTT.

This clonotype appeared a few times. The chain employs TRBV20-1 and TRBJ1-1, with TRBD1 as a possible D gene (5 bases). Germline V gene sequence: CDR1 DFQATT, CDR2 SNEGSKA (reference sequence). The CDR3 runs 14 residues. The V and J ends lost 1 base and 0 bases respectively, with 9 bases between them. The CDR3 loop is CSARGQPMNTEAFF. The DNA for the CDR3 is TGCAGTGCTAGAGGACAGCCTATGAACACTGAAGCTTTCTTT.

The chain is built from TRBV2 and TRBJ1-1; 8 bases agree with TRBD1. Per the germline V gene, CDR1 is SNHLY and CDR2 is FYNNEI. The V and J ends lost 8 bases and 11 bases, in that order; junction bases with no gene match: 13. This CDR3 region has 13 residues. In nucleotides, the CDR3 is TGTGCCAGCGCGGACAGGGTAATTGCTGCGGCTTTCTTT. This sequence encodes CASADRVIAAAFF.

V is TRBV30 and J is TRBJ1-1; D is undetermined. The length of the CDR3 is 10 residues. Germline V lookup: CDR1 GTSNPN, CDR2 SVGIG (reference sequence). Trimming shortened V by 2 bases and J by 10 bases, and 8 bases separated the two germline ends. The CDR3 loop reads CAWSPSGAFF. CDR3 in DNA: TGTGCCTGGAGTCCCTCTGGAGCTTTCTTT.

The sample holds many counts of this clonotype. The gene calls are TRBV3-1 and TRBJ2-2; the D is unclear. The CDR3 extends over 13 amino acids. The germline V gene has CDR1 LGHDT and CDR2 YNNKEL (reference sequence). V was pared by 4 bases and J by 8 bases, with 11 bases between. The CDR3 spells CASSPRVAGELFF. In DNA, the CDR3 is TGTGCCAGCAGCCCTCGAGTGGCGGGGGAGCTGTTTTTT. Filled out from reference TRBV3-1 and TRBJ2-2, the complete variable domain reads DTAVSQTPKYLVTQMGNDKSIKCEQNLGHDTMYWYKQDSKKFLKIMFSYNNKELIINETVPNRFSPKSPDKAHLNLHINSLELGDSAVYFCASSPRVAGELFFGEGSRLTVL.

V is TRBV20-1 and J is TRBJ2-7; 8 nucleotides line up with TRBD2. The CDR3 sequence is 12 residues long. V shed 6 bases, J shed 2 bases, and the junction held 3 bases outside the gene matches. Germline V gives CDR1 DFQATT, CDR2 SNEGSKA (reference sequence). The chain's CDR3 is CSAPGLAYEQYF. CDR3 DNA sequence: TGCAGTGCCCCGGGACTAGCCTACGAGCAGTACTTC.

This clonotype was observed a handful of times. This chain joins TRBV12-3 or TRBV12-4 and TRBJ2-7; D is unclear. The CDR3 totals 12 residues. The V end lost 4 bases, the J end lost 2 bases, and 6 bases lay between the germline ends. The CDR3 loop is CASSYVPYEQYF. The CDR3, as DNA: TGTGCCAGCAGTTACGTACCCTACGAGCAGTACTTC.

This clonotype occurred a few times. V gene TRBV10-3 combines with J gene TRBJ2-1, with no clear D. Germline-derived CDR1 and CDR2 are ENHRY and SYGVKD. The ends were cut back, 8 bases at V and 6 bases at J, with 8 bases in the middle. This CDR3 has 11 amino acids. The CDR3 region is CAIQYLNEQFF. In DNA form, the CDR3 reads TGTGCCATCCAATACCTCAATGAGCAGTTCTTC.

This clonotype occurred a few times. The rearrangement uses TRBV12-3 or TRBV12-4 and TRBJ2-5, with D perhaps matching TRBD1 (6 bases). The V end was cut by 4 bases, the J end by 0 bases, with 12 bases between. The CDR3 has 15 amino acids. CDR3 bases: TGTGCCAGCAGTTGGCGTACAGGGTACCAAGAGACCCAGTACTTC. Amino acid sequence: CASSWRTGYQETQYF.

The rearrangement joins TRBV12-3 or TRBV12-4 to TRBJ2-1, with TRBD2 matching 9 bases. Trimming took 7 bases from V and 10 from J; bases not matched to a gene: 11. This CDR3 region has 14 residues. CDR3 sequence reads: CASIRREGRGEQFF. The CDR3 DNA reads TGTGCCAGCATTAGGCGGGAGGGCCGGGGGGAGCAGTTCTTC.